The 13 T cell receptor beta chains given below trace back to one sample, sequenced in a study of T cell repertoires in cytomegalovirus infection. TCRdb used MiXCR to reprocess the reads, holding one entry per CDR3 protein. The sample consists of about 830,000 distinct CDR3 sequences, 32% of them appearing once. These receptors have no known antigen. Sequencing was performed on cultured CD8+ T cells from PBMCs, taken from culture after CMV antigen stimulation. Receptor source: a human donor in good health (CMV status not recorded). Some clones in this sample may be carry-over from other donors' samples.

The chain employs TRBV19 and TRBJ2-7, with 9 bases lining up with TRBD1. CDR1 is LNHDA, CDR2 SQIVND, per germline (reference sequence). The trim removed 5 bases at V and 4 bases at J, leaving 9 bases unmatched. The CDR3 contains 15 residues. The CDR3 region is CASSAGTGPSYEQYV. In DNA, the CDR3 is TGTGCCAGTAGTGCCGGGACAGGGCCTTCATACGAGCAGTACGTC.

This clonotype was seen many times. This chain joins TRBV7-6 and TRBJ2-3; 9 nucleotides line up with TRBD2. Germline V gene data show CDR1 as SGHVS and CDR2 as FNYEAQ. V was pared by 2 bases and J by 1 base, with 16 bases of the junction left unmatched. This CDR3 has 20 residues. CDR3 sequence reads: CASSLRPLAGGPRGTDTQYF. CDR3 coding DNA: TGTGCCAGCAGCTTAAGACCTTTGGCGGGGGGGCCTCGAGGCACAGATACGCAGTATTTT.

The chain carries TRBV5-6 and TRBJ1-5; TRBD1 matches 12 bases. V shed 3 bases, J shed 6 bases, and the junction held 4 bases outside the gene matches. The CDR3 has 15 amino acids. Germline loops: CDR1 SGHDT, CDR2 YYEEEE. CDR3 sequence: CASSWGTGGGQPQHF. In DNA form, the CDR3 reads TGTGCCAGCAGCTGGGGGACAGGGGGCGGTCAGCCCCAGCATTTT.

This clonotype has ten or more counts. The CDR3 reads CASSLLAGELEQFF. CDR3 coding DNA: TGTGCCAGCAGCTTACTCGCGGGGGAACTAGAGCAGTTCTTC. V usage is TRBV7-2 and J usage is TRBJ2-1; 7 nucleotides align to TRBD2. Germline V gene data show CDR1 as SGHTA and CDR2 as FQGNSA. V trimming: 2 bases; J trimming: 10 bases; junction bases outside the gene matches: 8. The CDR3 is 14 residues long.

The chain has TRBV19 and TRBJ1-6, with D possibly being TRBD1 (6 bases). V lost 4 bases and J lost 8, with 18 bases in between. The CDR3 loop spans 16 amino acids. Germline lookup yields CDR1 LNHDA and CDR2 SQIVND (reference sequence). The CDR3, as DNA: TGTGCCAGTAGTACCGACAGGACATCCTTTTATTCACCCCTCCACTTT. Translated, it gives CASSTDRTSFYSPLHF.

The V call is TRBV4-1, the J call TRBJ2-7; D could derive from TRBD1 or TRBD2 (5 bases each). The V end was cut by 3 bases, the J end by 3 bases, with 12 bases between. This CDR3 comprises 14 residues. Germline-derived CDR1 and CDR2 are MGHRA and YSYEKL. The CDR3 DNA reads TGCGCCAGCAGCCAGGGTGGGACCCTCTACGAGCAGTACTTC. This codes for CASSQGGTLYEQYF.

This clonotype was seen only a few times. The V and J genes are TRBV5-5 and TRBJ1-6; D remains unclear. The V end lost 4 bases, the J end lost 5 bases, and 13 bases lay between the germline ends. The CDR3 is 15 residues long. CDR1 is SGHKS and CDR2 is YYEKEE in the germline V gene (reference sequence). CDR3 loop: CASSRRTADNSPLHF. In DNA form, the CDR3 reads TGTGCCAGCAGCCGACGGACGGCAGATAATTCACCCCTCCACTTT.

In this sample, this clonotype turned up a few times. The CDR3 here is CASSPQGIVDEQYF. The CDR3 DNA sequence: TGTGCCAGCAGTCCACAGGGGATCGTCGACGAGCAGTACTTC. The J gene is TRBJ2-7, the V gene TRBV6-2 or TRBV6-3, with 7 bases that match TRBD1. After removal of 5 bases from V and 5 bases from J, the junction contained 9 bases not matched to a gene. The CDR3 totals 14 residues. Germline CDR1 is MNHEY and CDR2 is SVGEGT.

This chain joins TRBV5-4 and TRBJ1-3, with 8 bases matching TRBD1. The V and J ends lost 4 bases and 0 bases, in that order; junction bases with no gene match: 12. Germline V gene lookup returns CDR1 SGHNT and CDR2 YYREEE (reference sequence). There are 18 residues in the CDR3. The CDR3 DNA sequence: TGTGCCAGCAGCATAGGTACTCAGGGGGCCCGCTCTGGAAACACCATATATTTT. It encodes CASSIGTQGARSGNTIYF.

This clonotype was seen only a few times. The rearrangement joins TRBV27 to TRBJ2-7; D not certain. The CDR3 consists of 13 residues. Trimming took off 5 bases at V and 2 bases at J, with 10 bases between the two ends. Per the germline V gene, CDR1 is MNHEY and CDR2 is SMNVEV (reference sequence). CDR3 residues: CASSPPGPYEQYF. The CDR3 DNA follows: TGTGCCAGCAGTCCCCCCGGCCCCTACGAGCAGTACTTC.

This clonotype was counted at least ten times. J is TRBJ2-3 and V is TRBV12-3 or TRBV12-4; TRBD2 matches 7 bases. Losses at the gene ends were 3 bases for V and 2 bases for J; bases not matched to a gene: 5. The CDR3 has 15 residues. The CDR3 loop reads CASSFSGAPTDTQYF. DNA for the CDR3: TGTGCCAGCAGTTTCAGCGGGGCCCCCACAGATACGCAGTATTTT.

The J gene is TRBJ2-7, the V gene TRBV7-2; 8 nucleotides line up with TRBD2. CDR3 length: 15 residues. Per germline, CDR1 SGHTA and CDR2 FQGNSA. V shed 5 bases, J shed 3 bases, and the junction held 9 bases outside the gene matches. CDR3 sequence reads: CASSIIAGTSYEQYF. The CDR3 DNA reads TGTGCCAGCAGCATAATAGCGGGGACAAGCTACGAGCAGTACTTC.

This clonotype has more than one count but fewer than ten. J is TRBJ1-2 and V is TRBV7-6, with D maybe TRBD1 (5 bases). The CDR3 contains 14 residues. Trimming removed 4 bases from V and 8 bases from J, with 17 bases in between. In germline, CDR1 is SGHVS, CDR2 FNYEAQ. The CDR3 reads CASSSGTVQGGYTF. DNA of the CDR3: TGTGCCAGCAGCTCGGGGACGGTCCAGGGAGGCTACACCTTC.